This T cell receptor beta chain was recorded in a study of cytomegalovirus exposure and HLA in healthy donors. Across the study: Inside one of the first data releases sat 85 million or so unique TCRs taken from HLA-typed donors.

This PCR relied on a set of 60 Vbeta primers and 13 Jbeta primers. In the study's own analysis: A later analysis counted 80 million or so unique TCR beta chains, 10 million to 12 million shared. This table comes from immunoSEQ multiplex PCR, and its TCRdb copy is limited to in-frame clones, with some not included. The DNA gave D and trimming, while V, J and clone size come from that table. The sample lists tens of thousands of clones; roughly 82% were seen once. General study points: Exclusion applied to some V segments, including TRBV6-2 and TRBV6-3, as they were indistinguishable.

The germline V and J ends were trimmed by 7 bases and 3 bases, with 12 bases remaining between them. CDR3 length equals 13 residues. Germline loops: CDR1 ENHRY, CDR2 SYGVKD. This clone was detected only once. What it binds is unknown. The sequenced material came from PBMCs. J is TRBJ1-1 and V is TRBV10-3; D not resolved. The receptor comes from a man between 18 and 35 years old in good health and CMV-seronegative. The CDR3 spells CAITLGRDTEAFF. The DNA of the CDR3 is TGTGCCATCACCCTAGGGAGAGACACTGAAGCTTTCTTT.